The next 25 T cell receptor beta chains were all read from a single sample in a study of shared clonotypes between healthy human individuals. Generated by immunoSEQ multiplex PCR, the TCRdb table keeps only in-frame clones and is missing some. In the table there are 2 million or so clones, roughly 94% of which are singletons. Sequenced material: naive CD4+ T cells sorted from blood. Documented subset: CD45RA+ positively selected. Receptors originate from a young man in good health.

V gene TRBV4-2 combines with J gene TRBJ2-7; 8 nucleotides match TRBD2. This CDR3 comprises 17 residues. The junction had 13 bases not matched to a gene; V was cut back by 2 bases and J by 4 bases. Germline lookup yields CDR1 LGHNA and CDR2 YNFKEQ. The CDR3 nucleotides read TGTGCCAGCAGCCAAAACCTACTAGGACTAGCCCGTTACGAGCAGTACTTC. Encoded protein: CASSQNLLGLARYEQYF.

The rearrangement joins TRBV5-1 to TRBJ1-5, with TRBD1 as a possible D gene (5 bases). The CDR3 covers 14 residues. Trimming shortened V by 8 bases and J by 7 bases, and 19 bases separated the two germline ends. Germline CDR1 and CDR2: SGHRS and YFSETQ. The CDR3 region is CARKKGSGDQPQHF. CDR3 in DNA: TGCGCCAGGAAAAAGGGGTCGGGGGACCAGCCCCAGCATTTT.

V gene TRBV19 combines with J gene TRBJ2-7, with D unclear. The CDR3 has 15 residues. The germline V gene encodes CDR1 LNHDA and CDR2 SQIVND (reference sequence). The V and J ends lost 1 base and 0 bases respectively, with 10 bases between them. The CDR3 sequence: CASSIGYKSSYEQYF. As DNA, the CDR3 is TGTGCCAGTAGTATAGGGTACAAGAGCTCCTACGAGCAGTACTTC.

The rearrangement joins TRBV7-3 to TRBJ2-1, with 10 positions matching TRBD1. The germline V gene has CDR1 SGHTA and CDR2 FQGTGA. With V trimmed by 6 bases and J by 7 bases, 12 bases remained unmatched. The CDR3 contains 16 residues. The CDR3 loop reads CASSFIPGQGFNEQFF. The CDR3, as DNA: TGTGCCAGCAGTTTTATCCCGGGACAGGGGTTTAATGAGCAGTTCTTC.

The V gene is TRBV2, the J gene TRBJ1-6; D is unclear. Germline V gene sequence: CDR1 SNHLY, CDR2 FYNNEI. Trimming left V 7 bases short and J 7 bases short, with 17 bases between. The CDR3 length is 15 residues. CDR3 nucleotides: TGTGCCAGCACTAGGTCATCAATTACGAATTCACCCCTCCACTTT. Translation: CASTRSSITNSPLHF.

Of note for this clone: This may stem from a read error, because a much larger clone lies one nucleotide away. A read error is likely, as this CDR3 ends without the conserved phenylalanine or tryptophan. V and J are TRBV30 and TRBJ1-6; 8 nucleotides agree with TRBD1. CDR3 length: 15 residues. Trimming removed 1 base from V and 7 bases from J; junction bases left unmatched: 6. Germline CDR1 and CDR2: GTSNPN and SVGIG (reference sequence). The CDR3 is CAWSAGGAGNSPLHS. The CDR3 region has the DNA TGTGCCTGGAGTGCAGGGGGCGCCGGGAATTCACCCCTCCACTCT.

V usage is TRBV10-3 and J usage is TRBJ1-1; D is unclear. CDR3 length equals 13 residues. Germline V lookup: CDR1 ENHRY, CDR2 SYGVKD. V dropped 11 bases and J dropped 0 bases, with 13 bases sitting between them. For the CDR3, the DNA is TGTGCCGTCGTGGACGGGATGAACACTGAAGCTTTCTTT. It is translated as CAVVDGMNTEAFF.

The sample holds a few counts of this clone. The V and J genes are TRBV5-1 and TRBJ2-7; D call uncertain. Per germline, CDR1 SGHRS and CDR2 YFSETQ. The V gene lost 5 bases and the J gene lost 4 bases, with 13 bases spanning the gap. The CDR3 has 13 amino acids. The CDR3 region has the DNA TGCGCCAGCAGGCCTGAAGACCTATACGAGCAGTACTTC. Translation gives CASRPEDLYEQYF.

This chain joins TRBV28 and TRBJ2-7; D assignment may be TRBD1 or TRBD2 (5 bases each). Trimming took 6 bases from V and 0 from J, leaving 15 bases between them. The CDR3 is made up of 15 amino acids. The germline V gene encodes CDR1 MDHEN and CDR2 SYDVKM. DNA for the CDR3: TGTGCCAGCAGCCCAAACGGGGCAAGCTCCTACGAGCAGTACTTC. It yields the protein CASSPNGASSYEQYF.

The chain couples TRBV28 to TRBJ1-1; 7 nucleotides align to TRBD1. V gave up 10 bases and J gave up 0 bases; unmatched junction bases: 5. Germline-derived CDR1 and CDR2 are MDHEN and SYDVKM. The CDR3 extends over 13 amino acids. The CDR3 DNA reads TGTGCCATTACGAGGGGGCTGAACACTGAAGCTTTCTTT. This sequence encodes CAITRGLNTEAFF.

This chain uses TRBV10-1 with TRBJ1-1, with a weak D call TRBD1 (5 bases). Trimming removed 2 bases at V and 3 bases at J, with 7 bases between. Germline lookup yields CDR1 WNHNN and CDR2 SYGVQD (reference sequence). This CDR3 has 13 residues. CDR3 sequence (DNA): TGCGCCAGCAGTGAGGGACAACACACTGAAGCTTTCTTT. It translates to CASSEGQHTEAFF.

The chain is built from TRBV9 and TRBJ1-5; the match to TRBD1 covers 9 bases. J gave up 9 bases and V 3 bases, and 16 bases lay outside the gene matches. CDR3 length equals 17 residues. Germline V gene sequence: CDR1 SGDLS, CDR2 YYNGEE. CDR3 in amino acids: CASSEKSSGQGHRPQHF. The DNA for the CDR3 is TGTGCCAGCAGCGAAAAGTCCTCGGGACAGGGCCATAGGCCCCAGCATTTT. The full variable domain, its missing parts supplied by reference TRBV9 and TRBJ1-5, is DSGVTQTPKHLITATGQRVTLRCSPRSGDLSVYWYQQSLDQGLQFLIQYYNGEERAKGNILERFSAQQFPDLHSELNLSSLELGDSALYFCASSEKSSGQGHRPQHFGDGTRLSIL.

The chain uses TRBV28 and TRBJ2-1; 10 bases agree with TRBD2. The CDR3 runs 15 residues. Per germline, CDR1 MDHEN and CDR2 SYDVKM. J lost 4 bases, V lost 4 bases, and 4 bases had no gene match. The CDR3 region has the DNA TGTGCCAGCAGTTCGGGTAGCGGGGGGTACAATGAGCAGTTCTTC. Protein: CASSSGSGGYNEQFF.

The gene calls are TRBV29-1 and TRBJ1-4; a weak D match, TRBD1 (5 bases). Germline V lookup: CDR1 SQVTM, CDR2 ANQGSEA. This CDR3 region has 13 residues. Trimming removed 5 bases at V and 7 bases at J, with 14 bases between. The CDR3 protein is CSVTDSRGEKLFF. The DNA for the CDR3 is TGCAGCGTTACAGACAGCCGGGGTGAAAAACTGTTTTTT.

The chain combines TRBV4-1 with TRBJ2-3, with a weak D call TRBD2 (6 bases). Looked up from germline, CDR1 is MGHRA and CDR2 is YSYEKL. Trimming took off 1 base at V and 4 bases at J, with 9 bases between the two ends. This CDR3 has 14 residues. CDR3 sequence (DNA): TGCGCCAGCAGCCAAGTGGGAGGTGCAGATACGCAGTATTTT. The encoded protein is CASSQVGGADTQYF.

V and J are TRBV11-2 and TRBJ1-3, with no clear D. Deletions cut 0 bases from V and 0 bases from J, with 12 bases between. The CDR3 extends over 17 amino acids. The germline V gene has CDR1 SGHAT and CDR2 FQNNGV. In nucleotides, the CDR3 is TGTGCCAGCAGCTTAGACGCCGGCAGGATCTCTGGAAACACCATATATTTT. Protein: CASSLDAGRISGNTIYF.

This chain uses TRBV19 with TRBJ2-5, with TRBD1 matching over 10 bases. The CDR3 is made up of 13 amino acids. The V gene's germline CDR1 is LNHDA and CDR2 SQIVND (reference sequence). V was clipped by 8 bases and J by 3 bases; unmatched bases: 3. In nucleotides, the CDR3 is TGTGCCAGTGGGGGACAGGGGAAAGAGACCCAGTACTTC. It translates to CASGGQGKETQYF.

The chain is built from TRBV2 and TRBJ2-1; 9 bases line up with TRBD1. CDR1 is SNHLY and CDR2 is FYNNEI in the germline V gene. Germline trimming cut 4 bases from V and 9 bases from J; bases unmatched to any gene: 7. The CDR3 covers 14 residues. The CDR3 protein is CASSGWTGDTEQFF. The CDR3, as DNA: TGTGCCAGCAGTGGATGGACAGGGGATACTGAGCAGTTCTTC.

This clone was observed once. The chain links TRBV30 to TRBJ2-7; D perhaps matches TRBD1 (6 bases). The V gene's germline CDR1 is GTSNPN and CDR2 SVGIG (reference sequence). V lost 2 bases, J lost 4 bases, and 12 bases lay in between. The CDR3 covers 13 residues. CDR3 amino acids: CAWSNQGPYEQYF. Written as DNA, the CDR3 is TGTGCCTGGAGTAACCAGGGGCCTTACGAGCAGTACTTC.

J is TRBJ1-1 and V is TRBV18; D is uncertain. The germline CDR1 and CDR2 sequences are KGHSH and LQKENI. Trimming removed 0 bases at V and 5 bases at J, with 13 bases between. This CDR3 contains 15 residues. The CDR3 loop is CASSPPVVRRTEAFF. DNA for the CDR3: TGTGCCAGCTCACCACCGGTGGTCCGGAGAACTGAAGCTTTCTTT.

The rearrangement uses TRBV2 and TRBJ2-7; perhaps TRBD2 as D (6 bases). This CDR3 has 13 residues. Germline V gives CDR1 SNHLY, CDR2 FYNNEI. Trimming removed 7 bases at V and 2 bases at J, with 12 bases between. The CDR3 nucleotides read TGTGCCAGCACTCTCGGGGGTCCCTACGAGCAGTACTTC. Its protein product is CASTLGGPYEQYF.

This chain connects TRBV6-5 to TRBJ1-1; TRBD1 might be the D (5 bases). CDR3 length: 14 amino acids. Trimming removed 4 bases at V and 0 bases at J, with 9 bases between. Germline-derived CDR1 and CDR2 are MNHEY and SVGAGI. This chain's CDR3 is CASSSQEMNTEAFF. CDR3 nucleotides: TGTGCCAGCAGTTCACAGGAAATGAACACTGAAGCTTTCTTT.

This chain connects TRBV28 to TRBJ1-6; tentatively, D is TRBD1 (5 bases). Germline CDR1 is MDHEN and CDR2 is SYDVKM. The CDR3 is 14 amino acids. Trimming removed 6 bases from V and 8 bases from J, with 14 bases in between. DNA for the CDR3: TGTGCCAGCAGAACCGGGGCCCAACATTCACCCCTCCACTTT. This encodes CASRTGAQHSPLHF.

The chain uses TRBV21-1 and TRBJ2-3; the table's D call, TRBD2, was not checked against the DNA. TRBV21-1 is noted as a pseudogene. The CDR3 spans 17 residues. The CDR3 DNA reads as TGTGCCAGCAGCAAAGAATACGCGATCCCTTACACAGATACGCAGTATTTT. This codes for CASSKEYAIPYTDTQYF.

This rearrangement joins TRBV9 to TRBJ2-1; 11 nucleotides agree with TRBD2. The germline CDR1 and CDR2 sequences are SGDLS and YYNGEE. This CDR3 has 14 residues. Trimming took 4 bases from V and 10 from J; bases not matched to a gene: 7. Written as DNA, the CDR3 is TGTGCCAGCAGCCCTCAGACTAGCGGGGCCGAGCAGTTCTTC. Its protein product is CASSPQTSGAEQFF.